A single sample is the source of the 18 T cell receptor beta chains below, sequenced in a study of response to subunit inactivated influenza vaccine. TCRdb recomputed calls from the RT-PCR reads with MiXCR, one row per CDR3 protein. The top ten clones hold 11% of a sample with 750,000 to 850,000 distinct CDR3 sequences, approximately 17% of them seen once. This material consisted of PBMCs from blood, taken 5 days after vaccination. These receptors all stem from a man aged 45 to 65 who received an inactivated influenza vaccine.

The V call is TRBV28, the J call TRBJ2-3; 9 nucleotides agree with TRBD2. Trimming took 3 bases from V and 0 from J; bases not matched to a gene: 7. Germline lookup yields CDR1 MDHEN and CDR2 SYDVKM. The CDR3 contains 17 residues. The CDR3 DNA sequence: TGTGCCAGCAGTTTCAGTTGGCGGGAGGGAAGCACAGATACGCAGTATTTT. Translating it yields CASSFSWREGSTDTQYF. Supplemented by reference TRBV28 and TRBJ2-3, the full variable domain reads DVKVTQSSRYLVKRTGEKVFLECVQDMDHENMFWYRQDPGLGLRLIYFSYDVKMKEKGDIPEGYSVSREKKERFSLILESASTNQTSMYLCASSFSWREGSTDTQYFGPGTRLTVL.

This clonotype was seen many times. V gene TRBV20-1 combines with J gene TRBJ1-4; no clear D. Germline loops: CDR1 DFQATT, CDR2 SNEGSKA (reference sequence). The CDR3 loop spans 12 amino acids. V lost 5 bases to trimming and J lost 8 bases, with 12 bases between them. The CDR3 sequence: CSAVGKSEKLFF. Written as DNA, the CDR3 is TGCAGTGCTGTAGGGAAGTCCGAAAAACTGTTTTTT.

The J gene is TRBJ2-3, the V gene TRBV20-1; the D gene is possibly TRBD1 (6 bases). The CDR3 sequence is 10 residues long. V was cut by 3 bases and J by 11 bases, with 9 bases left in between. Germline V CDR1 and CDR2: DFQATT, SNEGSKA (reference sequence). The DNA of the CDR3 is TGCAGTGCTAGGAGAGGGGGGCAGTATTTT. Amino acids: CSARRGGQYF.

There are a few counts of this clonotype. The chain is built from TRBV5-1 and TRBJ2-3; D perhaps matches TRBD2 (6 bases). Germline assignment: CDR1 SGHRS and CDR2 YFSETQ. The CDR3 spans 16 residues. V was cut by 0 bases and J by 0 bases, with 11 bases left in between. CDR3 bases: TGCGCCAGCAGCTTGGCCACCAGCGGGAGCACAGATACGCAGTATTTT. This translates into CASSLATSGSTDTQYF.

The chain couples TRBV7-9 to TRBJ1-2, with D maybe TRBD1 (6 bases). The CDR3 covers 13 residues. CDR1 and CDR2 (germline): SEHNR, FQNEAQ (reference sequence). Trimming cost V 4 bases and J 3 bases, with 9 bases left between them. The CDR3 reads CASSSPGDYGYTF. The CDR3 DNA sequence: TGTGCCAGCAGCTCTCCAGGGGACTATGGCTACACCTTC.

This clonotype was seen only a few times. The chain uses TRBV6-1 and TRBJ1-1, with TRBD1 matching over 10 bases. V shed 6 bases, J shed 7 bases, and the junction held 2 bases outside the gene matches. Germline V gives CDR1 MNHNS, CDR2 SASEGT. The CDR3 contains 12 residues. The chain's CDR3 is CASRGQGIEAFF. The DNA of the CDR3 is TGTGCCAGCAGGGGACAGGGGATTGAAGCTTTCTTT.

This clonotype was seen more than once but under ten times. The chain combines TRBV25-1 with TRBJ2-1, with D unclear. Germline assignment: CDR1 MGHDK and CDR2 SYGVNS. V was shortened by 3 bases and J by 0 bases, with 9 bases between the two germline ends. This CDR3 is 15 amino acids long. CDR3 amino acids: CASSEGPDSYNEQFF. In nucleotides, the CDR3 is TGTGCCAGCAGTGAGGGTCCTGACTCCTACAATGAGCAGTTCTTC.

This clonotype was counted between two and nine times. The CDR3 protein is CASSIKPPRWGRDEQFF. CDR3 nucleotide sequence: TGTGCCAGCAGCATTAAACCCCCTCGTTGGGGGCGAGATGAGCAGTTCTTC. The chain recombines TRBV7-2 with TRBJ2-1; a weak D match, TRBD1 (6 bases). This CDR3 has 17 amino acids. Between the trimmed V and J ends, which lost 5 bases and 8 bases, there was a span of 25 bases. Germline V gives CDR1 SGHTA, CDR2 FQGNSA.

This chain uses TRBV7-9 with TRBJ2-1; perhaps TRBD2 as D (5 bases). This CDR3 contains 13 residues. Trimming pared 10 bases from V and 2 bases from J, leaving 12 bases between. CDR1 SEHNR and CDR2 FQNEAQ come from the germline V gene (reference sequence). CDR3 DNA sequence: TGTGCCACCCAAGCGGAACCCTACAATGAGCAGTTCTTC. This gives the protein CATQAEPYNEQFF.

The chain joins TRBV18 to TRBJ1-1; 9 nucleotides agree with TRBD1. This CDR3 comprises 13 residues. V gave up 8 bases and J gave up 3 bases; unmatched junction bases: 4. Germline CDR1 KGHSH, CDR2 LQKENI. DNA of the CDR3: TGTGCCAGCAAACAGGGGGCCTACACTGAAGCTTTCTTT. Amino acids: CASKQGAYTEAFF.

This clonotype appeared a few times. The chain is built from TRBV10-3 and TRBJ1-6; D possibly corresponds to TRBD1 (5 bases). Trimming shortened V by 2 bases and J by 9 bases, and 11 bases separated the two germline ends. CDR3 size: 14 residues. Germline V gives CDR1 ENHRY, CDR2 SYGVKD. This CDR3 reads CAISEARDGSPLHF. The CDR3 DNA reads as TGTGCCATCAGTGAGGCCAGGGACGGTTCACCCCTCCACTTT.

The gene calls are TRBV6-1 and TRBJ2-3; 8 bases agree with TRBD1. There are 14 residues in the CDR3. CDR1 MNHNS and CDR2 SASEGT come from the germline V gene. J lost 6 bases, V lost 11 bases, and 13 bases had no gene match. DNA for the CDR3: TGTGCCGCCAGCAAATCAGGGGGCATTGATACGCAGTATTTT. Protein: CAASKSGGIDTQYF.

This clonotype turned up a few times. V gene TRBV9 combines with J gene TRBJ2-1; 12 bases match TRBD2. The length of the CDR3 is 15 residues. With 3 bases clipped from V and 8 bases from J, the junction kept 6 bases outside the gene matches. Germline assignment: CDR1 SGDLS and CDR2 YYNGEE. The CDR3 protein is CASSASGRAYYEQFF. CDR3 DNA: TGTGCCAGCAGCGCTAGCGGGAGGGCCTATTATGAGCAGTTCTTC.

This clonotype has a handful of counts. This chain links TRBV7-2 with TRBJ2-5; 10 bases align to TRBD2. Germline assignment: CDR1 SGHTA and CDR2 FQGNSA. This CDR3 has 14 residues. The V segment lost 6 bases and the J segment 6 bases; nucleotides outside the gene matches: 7. For the CDR3, the DNA is TGTGCCAGCAGGCAAGCGGGGGGGCAGAAGACCCAGTACTTC. This translates into CASRQAGGQKTQYF.

This chain joins TRBV5-5 and TRBJ2-5; TRBD2 aligns across 10 bases. Trimming took 3 bases from V and 5 from J; bases not matched to a gene: 13. This CDR3 spans 17 amino acids. Germline V gene data show CDR1 as SGHKS and CDR2 as YYEKEE (reference sequence). In nucleotides, the CDR3 is TGTGCCAGCAGCTCCCCGGGGGTAGCGGGGGGTGTGGAGACCCAGTACTTC. It yields the protein CASSSPGVAGGVETQYF. Full variable domain (outside the CDR3, taken from reference TRBV5-5 and TRBJ2-5): DAGVTQSPTHLIKTRGQQVTLRCSPISGHKSVSWYQQVLGQGPQFIFQYYEKEERGRGNFPDRFSARQFPNYSSELNVNALLLGDSALYLCASSSPGVAGGVETQYFGPGTRLLVL.

This clonotype was counted many times. This chain uses TRBV12-3 or TRBV12-4 with TRBJ2-7, with TRBD2 matching over 7 bases. V lost 5 bases and J lost 3; bases outside the gene matches: 13. This CDR3 has 16 amino acids. CDR3 sequence reads: CASSHVESGIIYEQYF. DNA for the CDR3: TGTGCCAGCAGTCACGTCGAAAGCGGGATTATCTACGAGCAGTACTTC.

The J gene is TRBJ1-1, the V gene TRBV18, with unresolved D. CDR1 KGHSH and CDR2 LQKENI come from the germline V gene. V dropped 2 bases and J dropped 4 bases, with 17 bases sitting between them. CDR3 length: 16 residues. The CDR3 nucleotides are TGTGCCAGCTCACCAACGACGGGTTCTAGTAGCACTGAAGCTTTCTTT. Its protein product is CASSPTTGSSSTEAFF.

A few counts support this clonotype. One end of the junction varies from germline; a read error may be responsible. The gene calls are TRBV7-8 and TRBJ1-2; D unclear. This CDR3 is 14 amino acids long. The V gene's germline CDR1 is SGHVS and CDR2 FQNEAQ. The CDR3 loop is CASSLATSNYGYTF. The CDR3 nucleotides read TGCGCCAGCAGCTTGGCCACTAGTAACTATGGCTACACCTTC. Filled out from reference TRBV7-8 and TRBJ1-2, the complete variable domain reads GAGVSQSPRYKVAKRGQDVALRCDPISGHVSLFWYQQALGQGPEFLTYFQNEAQLDKSGLPSDRFFAERPEGSVSTLKIQRTQQEDSAVYLCASSLATSNYGYTFGSGTRLTVV.